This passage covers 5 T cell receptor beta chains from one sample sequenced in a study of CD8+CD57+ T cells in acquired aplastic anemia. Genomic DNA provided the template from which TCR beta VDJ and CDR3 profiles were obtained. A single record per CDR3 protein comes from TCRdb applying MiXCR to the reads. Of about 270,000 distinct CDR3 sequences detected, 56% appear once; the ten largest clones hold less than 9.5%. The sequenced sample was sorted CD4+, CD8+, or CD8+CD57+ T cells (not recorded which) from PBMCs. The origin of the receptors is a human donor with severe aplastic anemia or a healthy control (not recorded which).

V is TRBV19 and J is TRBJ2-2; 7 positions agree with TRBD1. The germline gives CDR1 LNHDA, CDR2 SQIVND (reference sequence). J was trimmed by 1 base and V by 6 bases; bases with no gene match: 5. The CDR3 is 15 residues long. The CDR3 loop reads CASRKGDRNTGELFF. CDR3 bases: TGTGCCAGTAGGAAGGGGGACAGGAACACCGGGGAGCTGTTTTTT. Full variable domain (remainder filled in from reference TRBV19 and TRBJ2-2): DGGITQSPKYLFRKEGQNVTLSCEQNLNHDAMYWYRQDPGQGLRLIYYSQIVNDFQKGDIAEGYSVSREKKESFPLTVTSAQKNPTAFYLCASRKGDRNTGELFFGEGSRLTVL.

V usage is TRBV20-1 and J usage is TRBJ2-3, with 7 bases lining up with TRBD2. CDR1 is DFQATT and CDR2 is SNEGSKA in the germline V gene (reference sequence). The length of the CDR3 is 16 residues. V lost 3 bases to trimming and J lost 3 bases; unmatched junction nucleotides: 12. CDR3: CSARDIRGGETDTQYF. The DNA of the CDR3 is TGCAGTGCTAGGGACATCCGGGGAGGGGAAACAGATACGCAGTATTTT.

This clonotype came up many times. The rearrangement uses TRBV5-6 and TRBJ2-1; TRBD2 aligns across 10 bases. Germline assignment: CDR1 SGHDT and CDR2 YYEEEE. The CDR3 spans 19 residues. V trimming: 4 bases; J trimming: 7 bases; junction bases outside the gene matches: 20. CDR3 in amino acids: CASSRRVRTSGTLGNEQFF. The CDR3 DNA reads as TGTGCCAGCAGCCGCAGAGTAAGGACTAGCGGTACCCTCGGGAATGAGCAGTTCTTC.

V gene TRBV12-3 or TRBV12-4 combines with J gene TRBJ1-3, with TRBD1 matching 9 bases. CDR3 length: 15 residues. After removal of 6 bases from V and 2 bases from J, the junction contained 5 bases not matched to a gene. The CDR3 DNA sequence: TGTGCCAGCAGCGAGGGACAGGGACCTGGAAACACCATATATTTT. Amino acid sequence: CASSEGQGPGNTIYF.

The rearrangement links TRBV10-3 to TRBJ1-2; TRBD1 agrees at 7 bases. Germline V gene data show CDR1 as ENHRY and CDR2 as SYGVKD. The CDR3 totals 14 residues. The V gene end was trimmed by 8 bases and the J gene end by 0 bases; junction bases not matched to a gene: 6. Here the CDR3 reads CAIEGAGANYGYTF. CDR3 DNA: TGTGCCATCGAGGGGGCAGGGGCTAACTATGGCTACACCTTC.